The T cell receptor (beta chain) under discussion was sequenced for a study of T cells after yellow fever vaccination. Study observations and caveats: Most clones from primary vaccination were detected again post-booster (roughly 96% CD4, about 85% CD8).

In this sample, this clonotype turned up many times. The antigen is unknown. V lost 4 bases to trimming and J lost 4 bases, with 4 bases between them. The CDR3 has 11 amino acids. TCRdb processed the 5' RACE reads anew with MiXCR; each CDR3 protein has one entry. This sample has some 670,000 distinct CDR3 sequences, with 9% to 15% found just once. The rearrangement uses TRBV12-3 or TRBV12-4 and TRBJ2-5; D remains ambiguous. The starting material was PBMCs, obtained on the day of the yellow fever booster vaccination. The TCR was taken from a man younger than 40 who received the YFV17D yellow fever vaccine. The CDR3 region has the DNA TGTGCCAGCAGTTCTTCAGAGACCCAGTACTTC. This translates into CASSSSETQYF.